This T cell receptor (beta chain) was documented in a study of CD8 T cells in Susac syndrome. Random-hexamer reverse transcription was applied to roughly 0.5 to 1 ug RNA. One entry per CDR3 protein, called by TCRdb with MiXCR from the immunoSEQ multiplex PCR reads. The data contain approximately 190,000 distinct CDR3 sequences, roughly 92% of them singletons. CD8+ and CD4+ T cells from blood underwent TCR beta sequencing. This clonotype was found once. The germline gives CDR1 SGHNT, CDR2 YYREEE (reference sequence). The CDR3 is 13 residues long. With 2 bases removed from V and 2 bases from J, the gap between germline ends came to 8 bases.

The chain carries TRBV5-4 and TRBJ2-7; D uncertain. Sequencing was carried out using CD4+ T cells from PBMCs. The sequence was collected from a human donor in good health. CDR3 in DNA: TGTGCCAGCAGCTTCGGTGAGACCTACGAGCAGTACTTC. Its protein product is CASSFGETYEQYF.